This TCR beta chain came from a study of beta chain features in type 1 diabetes. Expressed TCRB transcripts got sequenced, as all isolated RNA was reverse transcribed. Assay: immunoSEQ multiplex PCR; the TCRdb copy retains only in-frame clones and omits some. Counted here are 600,000 to 650,000 clones, 15% to 19% occurring once; the ten biggest clones make up about 0.097%. Sequencing was done on a sample of naive CD4+ T cells from blood. This receptor was identified in a man younger than 35 in good health.

The CDR3 loop is CASSQAIGRDNYGYTF. CDR3 nucleotide sequence: TGTGCCAGCAGCCAGGCCATCGGCAGGGATAACTATGGCTACACCTTC. The chain recombines TRBV4-2 with TRBJ1-2; D is perhaps TRBD1 (5 bases). V was clipped by 3 bases and J by 1 base, with 15 bases between them. The CDR3 extends over 16 amino acids. CDR1 is LGHNA and CDR2 is YNFKEQ in the germline V gene.